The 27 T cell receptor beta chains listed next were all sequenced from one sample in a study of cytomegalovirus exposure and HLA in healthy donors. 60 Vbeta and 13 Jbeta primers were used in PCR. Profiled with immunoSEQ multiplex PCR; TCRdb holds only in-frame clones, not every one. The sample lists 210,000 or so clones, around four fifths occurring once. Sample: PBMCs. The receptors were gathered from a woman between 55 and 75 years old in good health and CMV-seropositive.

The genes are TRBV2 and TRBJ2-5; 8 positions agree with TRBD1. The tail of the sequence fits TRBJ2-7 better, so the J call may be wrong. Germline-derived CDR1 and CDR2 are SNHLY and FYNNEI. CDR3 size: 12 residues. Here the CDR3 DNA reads TGTGCCAGTCGGGACAGGACCTACGAGCAGTACTTC. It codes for CASRDRTYEQYF.

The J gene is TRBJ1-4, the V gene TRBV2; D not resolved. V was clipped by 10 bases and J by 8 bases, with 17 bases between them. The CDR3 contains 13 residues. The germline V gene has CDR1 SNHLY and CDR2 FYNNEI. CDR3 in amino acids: CAINMGFGEKLFF. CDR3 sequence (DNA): TGTGCCATAAACATGGGCTTTGGGGAAAAACTGTTTTTT.

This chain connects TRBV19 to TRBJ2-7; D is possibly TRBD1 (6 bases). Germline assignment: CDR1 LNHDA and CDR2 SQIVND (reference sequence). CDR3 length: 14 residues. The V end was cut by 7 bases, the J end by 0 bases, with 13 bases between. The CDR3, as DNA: TGTGCCAGTACCCGCACCAGGGGCTCCTACGAGCAGTACTTC. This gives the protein CASTRTRGSYEQYF. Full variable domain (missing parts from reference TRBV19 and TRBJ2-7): DGGITQSPKYLFRKEGQNVTLSCEQNLNHDAMYWYRQDPGQGLRLIYYSQIVNDFQKGDIAEGYSVSREKKESFPLTVTSAQKNPTAFYLCASTRTRGSYEQYFGPGTRLTVT.

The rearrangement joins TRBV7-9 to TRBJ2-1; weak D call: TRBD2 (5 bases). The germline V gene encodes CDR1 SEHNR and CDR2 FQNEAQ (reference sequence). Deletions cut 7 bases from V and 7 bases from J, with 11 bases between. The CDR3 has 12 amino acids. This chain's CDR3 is CASNSGKNEQFF. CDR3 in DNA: TGTGCCAGCAACTCGGGGAAAAATGAGCAGTTCTTC.

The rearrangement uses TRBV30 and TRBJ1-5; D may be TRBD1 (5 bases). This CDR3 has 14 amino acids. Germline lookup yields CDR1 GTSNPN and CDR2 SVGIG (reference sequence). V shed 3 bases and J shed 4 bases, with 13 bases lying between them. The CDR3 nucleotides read TGTGCCTGGAGGGGTCCCGGGGGGAATCAGCCCCAGCATTTT. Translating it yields CAWRGPGGNQPQHF.

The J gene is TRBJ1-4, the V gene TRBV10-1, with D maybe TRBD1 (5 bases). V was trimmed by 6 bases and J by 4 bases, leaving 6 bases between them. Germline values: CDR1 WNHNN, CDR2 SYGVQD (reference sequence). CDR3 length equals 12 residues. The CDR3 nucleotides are TGCGCCAGCAGGGGGGGTAATGAAAAACTGTTTTTT. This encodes CASRGGNEKLFF.

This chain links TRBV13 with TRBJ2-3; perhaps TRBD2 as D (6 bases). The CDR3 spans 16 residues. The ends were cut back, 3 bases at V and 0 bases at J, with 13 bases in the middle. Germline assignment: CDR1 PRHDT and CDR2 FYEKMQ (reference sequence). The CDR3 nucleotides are TGTGCCAGCAGCTTTTGGCGGGAACCTAGCACAGATACGCAGTATTTT. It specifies CASSFWREPSTDTQYF. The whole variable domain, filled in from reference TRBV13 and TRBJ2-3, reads AAGVIQSPRHLIKEKRETATLKCYPIPRHDTVYWYQQGPGQDPQFLISFYEKMQSDKGSIPDRFSAQQFSDYHSELNMSSLELGDSALYFCASSFWREPSTDTQYFGPGTRLTVL.

CDR3 loop: CSVATSNQPQHF. The CDR3 bases are TGCAGCGTTGCTACCAGCAATCAGCCCCAGCATTTT. The rearrangement links TRBV29-1 to TRBJ1-5; no clear D. Trimming left V 4 bases short and J 1 base short, with 5 bases between. The CDR3 has 12 residues. Germline CDR1 SQVTM, CDR2 ANQGSEA.

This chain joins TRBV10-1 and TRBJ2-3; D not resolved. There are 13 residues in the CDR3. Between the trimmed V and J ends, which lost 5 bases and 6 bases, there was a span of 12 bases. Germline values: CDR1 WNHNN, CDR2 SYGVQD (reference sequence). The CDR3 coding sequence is TGCGCCAGCAGTCCCCAATACCGGGATACGCAGTATTTT. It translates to CASSPQYRDTQYF.

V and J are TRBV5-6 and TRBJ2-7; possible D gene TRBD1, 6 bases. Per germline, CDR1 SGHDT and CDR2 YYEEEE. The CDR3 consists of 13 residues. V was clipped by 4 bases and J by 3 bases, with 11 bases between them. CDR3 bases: TGTGCCAGCAGCATACAGGGTTACTACGAGCAGTACTTC. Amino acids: CASSIQGYYEQYF.

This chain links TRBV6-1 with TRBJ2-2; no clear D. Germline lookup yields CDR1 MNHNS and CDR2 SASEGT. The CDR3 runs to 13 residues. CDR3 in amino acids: CSTGLLNTGELFF. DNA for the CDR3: TGTTCCACCGGGTTGCTGAACACCGGGGAGCTGTTTTTT.

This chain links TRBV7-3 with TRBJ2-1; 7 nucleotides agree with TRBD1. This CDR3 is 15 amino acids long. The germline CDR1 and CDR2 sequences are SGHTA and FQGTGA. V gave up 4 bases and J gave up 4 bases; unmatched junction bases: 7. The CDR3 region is CASSSTIQGYNEQFF. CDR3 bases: TGTGCCAGCAGCTCGACGATACAGGGGTACAATGAGCAGTTCTTC.

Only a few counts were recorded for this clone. CDR3 residues: CASSQEGGRVYSNQPQHF. The DNA of the CDR3 is TGTGCCAGCAGCCAAGAAGGCGGTAGAGTGTATAGCAATCAGCCCCAGCATTTT. V is TRBV14 and J is TRBJ1-5; D not resolved. CDR1 is SGHDN, CDR2 FVKESK, per germline. V lost 0 bases, J lost 0 bases, and 15 bases lay in between. The CDR3 has 18 amino acids.

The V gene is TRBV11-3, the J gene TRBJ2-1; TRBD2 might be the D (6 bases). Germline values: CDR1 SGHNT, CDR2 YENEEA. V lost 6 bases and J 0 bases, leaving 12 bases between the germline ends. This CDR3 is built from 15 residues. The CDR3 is CASSPGSSSYNEQFF. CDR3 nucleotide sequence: TGTGCCAGCAGTCCCGGGAGTAGCTCCTACAATGAGCAGTTCTTC. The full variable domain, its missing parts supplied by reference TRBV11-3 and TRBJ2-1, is EAGVVQSPRYKIIEKKQPVAFWCNPISGHNTLYWYLQNLGQGPELLIRYENEEAVDDSQLPKDRFSAERLKGVDSTLKIQPAELGDSAVYLCASSPGSSSYNEQFFGPGTRLTVL.

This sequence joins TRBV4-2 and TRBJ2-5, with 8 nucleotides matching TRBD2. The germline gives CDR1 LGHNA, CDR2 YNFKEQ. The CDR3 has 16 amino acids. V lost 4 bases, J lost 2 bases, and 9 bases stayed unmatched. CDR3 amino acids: CASSLTRGGQQETQYF. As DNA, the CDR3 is TGTGCCAGCAGCCTAACCCGGGGGGGACAACAAGAGACCCAGTACTTC.

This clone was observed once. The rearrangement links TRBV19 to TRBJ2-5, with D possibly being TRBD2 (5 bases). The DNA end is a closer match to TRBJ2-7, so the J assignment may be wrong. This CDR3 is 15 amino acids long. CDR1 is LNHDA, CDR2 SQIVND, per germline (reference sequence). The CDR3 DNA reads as TGTGCCAGTAGACCAAGGACGGGGAGCTCCTACGAGCAGTACTTC. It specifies CASRPRTGSSYEQYF.

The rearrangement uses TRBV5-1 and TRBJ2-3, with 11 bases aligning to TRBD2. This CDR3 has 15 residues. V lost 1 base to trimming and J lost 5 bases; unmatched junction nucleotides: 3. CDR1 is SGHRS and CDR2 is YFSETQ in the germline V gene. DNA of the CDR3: TGCGCCAGCAGCTTGTTTCTAGCGGGGGGAGATACGCAGTATTTT. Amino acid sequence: CASSLFLAGGDTQYF.

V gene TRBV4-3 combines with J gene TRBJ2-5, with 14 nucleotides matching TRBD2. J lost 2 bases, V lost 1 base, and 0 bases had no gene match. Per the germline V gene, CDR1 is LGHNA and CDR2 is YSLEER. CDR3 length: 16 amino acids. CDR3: CASSQGLAGGQETQYF. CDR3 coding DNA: TGCGCCAGCAGCCAAGGACTAGCGGGGGGGCAAGAGACCCAGTACTTC.

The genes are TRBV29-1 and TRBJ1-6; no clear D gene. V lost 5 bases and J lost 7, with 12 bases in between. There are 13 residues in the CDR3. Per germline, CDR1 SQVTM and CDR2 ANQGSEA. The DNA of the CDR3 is TGCAGCGTTTGTGTGGGAGGGAATTCACCCCTCCACTTT. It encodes CSVCVGGNSPLHF.

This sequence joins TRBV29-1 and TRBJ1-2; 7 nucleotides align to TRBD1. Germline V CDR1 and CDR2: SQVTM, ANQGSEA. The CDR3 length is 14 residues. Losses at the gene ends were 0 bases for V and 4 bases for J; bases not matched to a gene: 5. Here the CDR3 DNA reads TGCAGCGTTGAAGATAAGAGACAGGGCTATGGCTACACCTTC. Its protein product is CSVEDKRQGYGYTF. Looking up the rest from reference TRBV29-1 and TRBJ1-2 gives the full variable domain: SAVISQKPSRDICQRGTSLTIQCQVDSQVTMMFWYRQQPGQSLTLIATANQGSEATYESGFVIDKFPISRPNLTFSTLTVSNMSPEDSSIYLCSVEDKRQGYGYTFGSGTRLTVV.

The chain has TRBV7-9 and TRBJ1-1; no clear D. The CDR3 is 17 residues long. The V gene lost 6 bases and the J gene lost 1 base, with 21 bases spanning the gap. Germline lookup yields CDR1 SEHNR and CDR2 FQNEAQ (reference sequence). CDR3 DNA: TGTGCCAGCAGTTTCGGAGGGCGGGGATCTCGGAACACTGAAGCTTTCTTT. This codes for CASSFGGRGSRNTEAFF.

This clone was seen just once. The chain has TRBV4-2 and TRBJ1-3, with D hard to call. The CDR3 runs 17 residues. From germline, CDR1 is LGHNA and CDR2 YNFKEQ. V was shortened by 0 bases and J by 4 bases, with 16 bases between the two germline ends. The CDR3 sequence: CASSQDMARATGNTIYF. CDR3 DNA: TGTGCCAGCAGCCAAGATATGGCGCGGGCGACGGGAAACACCATATATTTT.

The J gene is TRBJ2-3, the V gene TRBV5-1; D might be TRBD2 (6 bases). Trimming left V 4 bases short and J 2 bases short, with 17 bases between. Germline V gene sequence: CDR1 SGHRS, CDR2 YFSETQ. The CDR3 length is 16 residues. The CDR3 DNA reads TGCGCCAGCAGCGCCGGGACTCTCCGCTTCACAGATACGCAGTATTTT. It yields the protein CASSAGTLRFTDTQYF.

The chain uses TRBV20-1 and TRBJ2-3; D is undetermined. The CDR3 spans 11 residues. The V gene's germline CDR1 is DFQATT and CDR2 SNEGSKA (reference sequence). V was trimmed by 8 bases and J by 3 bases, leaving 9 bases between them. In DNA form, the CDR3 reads TGCAGTCCGTATCGTACAGATACGCAGTATTTT. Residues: CSPYRTDTQYF.

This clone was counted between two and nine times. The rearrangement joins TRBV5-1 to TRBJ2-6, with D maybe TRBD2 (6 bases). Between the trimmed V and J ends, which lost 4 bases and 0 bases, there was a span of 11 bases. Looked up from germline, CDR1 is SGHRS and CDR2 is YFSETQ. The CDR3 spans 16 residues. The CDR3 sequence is CASSGGALSGANVLTF. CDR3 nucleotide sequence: TGCGCCAGCAGCGGAGGGGCTCTCTCTGGGGCCAACGTCCTGACTTTC.

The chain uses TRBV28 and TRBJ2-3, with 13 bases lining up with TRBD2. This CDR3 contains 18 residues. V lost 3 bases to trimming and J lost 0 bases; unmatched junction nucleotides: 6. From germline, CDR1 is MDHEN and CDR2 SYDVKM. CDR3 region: CASSLGGLAGKSTDTQYF. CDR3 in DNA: TGTGCCAGCAGTTTGGGGGGACTAGCGGGGAAAAGCACAGATACGCAGTATTTT.

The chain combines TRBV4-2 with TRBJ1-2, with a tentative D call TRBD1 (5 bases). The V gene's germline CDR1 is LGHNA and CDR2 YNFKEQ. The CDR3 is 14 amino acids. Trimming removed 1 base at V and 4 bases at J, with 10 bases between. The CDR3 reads CASSQGQGGYGYTF. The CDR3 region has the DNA TGTGCCAGCAGCCAAGGGCAGGGTGGCTATGGCTACACCTTC.